These 23 T cell receptor beta chains came from one sample sequenced in a study of PD-1 blockade in classical Hodgkin lymphoma. Here immunoSEQ multiplex PCR was the method, and the copy in TCRdb shows in-frame clones only, minus some. The table shows some 84,000 clones, with roughly 90% occurring only once. All the patients suffered relapse after autologous stem cell transplantation, and brentuximab vedotin exposure differed. The sequenced sample was peripheral blood mononuclear cells (PBMCs), obtained at baseline. The receptor set was obtained from a human donor with classical Hodgkin lymphoma.

The gene calls are TRBV30 and TRBJ2-3; D is possibly TRBD2 (6 bases). The V end lost 4 bases, the J end lost 2 bases, and 16 bases lay between the germline ends. The CDR3 loop spans 15 amino acids. CDR1 is GTSNPN, CDR2 SVGIG, per germline (reference sequence). The CDR3 region has the DNA TGTGCCTGGATCCCACGCGGGGTGGCCACAGATACGCAGTATTTT. Encoded protein: CAWIPRGVATDTQYF.

The V gene is TRBV19, the J gene TRBJ1-5; D not certain. Germline V gene sequence: CDR1 LNHDA, CDR2 SQIVND (reference sequence). The CDR3 loop spans 13 amino acids. V lost 6 bases and J 3 bases, leaving 9 bases between the germline ends. The DNA for the CDR3 is TGTGCCAGTAGCCACACCGTCAATCAGCCCCAGCATTTT. Protein sequence: CASSHTVNQPQHF.

The V gene is TRBV7-2, the J gene TRBJ2-2; 12 nucleotides line up with TRBD2. In germline, CDR1 is SGHTA, CDR2 FQGNSA. There are 15 residues in the CDR3. V dropped 1 base and J dropped 9; count of bases not matched to a gene: 3. In nucleotides, the CDR3 is TGTGCCAGCAGCTTAGGACTAGCGGGAGTAAGGGAGCTGTTTTTT. Protein: CASSLGLAGVRELFF.

The V call is TRBV4-1, the J call TRBJ2-5; 14 bases are a match to TRBD2. The germline gives CDR1 MGHRA, CDR2 YSYEKL. J gave up 5 bases and V 1 base, and 9 bases lay outside the gene matches. The length of the CDR3 is 18 residues. Written as DNA, the CDR3 is TGCGCCAGCAGCCAAGTTCCGGGACTAGCGGGAGCGGCGGAGACCCAGTACTTC. Its translation is CASSQVPGLAGAAETQYF.

The genes are TRBV7-2 and TRBJ2-7; possibly TRBD1 or TRBD2 for D (6 bases each). This CDR3 spans 14 amino acids. Germline-derived CDR1 and CDR2 are SGHTA and FQGNSA. Trimming shortened V by 1 base and J by 5 bases, and 12 bases separated the two germline ends. The CDR3 coding sequence is TGTGCCAGCAGCTTAGAGGGGGGACGGCACGAGCAGTACTTC. Amino acid sequence: CASSLEGGRHEQYF. The entire variable domain, with the rest obtained from reference TRBV7-2 and TRBJ2-7, is as follows: GAGVSQSPSNKVTEKGKDVELRCDPISGHTALYWYRQSLGQGLEFLIYFQGNSAPDKSGLPSDRFSAERTGGSVSTLTIQRTQQEDSAVYLCASSLEGGRHEQYFGPGTRLTVT.

This chain uses TRBV7-2 with TRBJ1-1, with a tentative D call TRBD1 (5 bases). This CDR3 region has 13 residues. Germline V gives CDR1 SGHTA, CDR2 FQGNSA. V dropped 1 base and J dropped 7 bases, with 10 bases sitting between them. CDR3 residues: CASSLGSQGEAFF. The CDR3 DNA sequence: TGTGCCAGCAGCTTAGGAAGTCAGGGTGAAGCTTTCTTT.

The V gene is TRBV7-2, the J gene TRBJ2-3; 10 bases align to TRBD2. The CDR3 contains 19 residues. V dropped 4 bases and J dropped 3; count of bases not matched to a gene: 16. The germline V gene encodes CDR1 SGHTA and CDR2 FQGNSA. The CDR3 sequence is CASSSPTGAAGGPTDTQYF. CDR3 DNA sequence: TGTGCCAGCAGCTCACCCACAGGGGCAGCGGGAGGGCCGACAGATACGCAGTATTTT.

This sequence joins TRBV10-3 and TRBJ2-1; a possible D gene is TRBD2 (5 bases). Per germline, CDR1 ENHRY and CDR2 SYGVKD. Trimming removed 11 bases at V and 2 bases at J, with 13 bases between. The CDR3 contains 13 residues. CDR3 DNA: TGTGCCCCCAGGTGGGAGCCCTACAATGAGCAGTTCTTC. As protein: CAPRWEPYNEQFF.

The chain recombines TRBV19 with TRBJ1-1; TRBD1 matches 7 bases. Germline V CDR1 and CDR2: LNHDA, SQIVND (reference sequence). CDR3 size: 14 residues. Trimming removed 6 bases from V and 1 base from J; junction bases left unmatched: 5. Here the CDR3 reads CASRLGQTNTEAFF. CDR3 bases: TGTGCCAGTAGGCTGGGACAGACGAACACTGAAGCTTTCTTT. The full variable domain, rest sourced from reference TRBV19 and TRBJ1-1, is DGGITQSPKYLFRKEGQNVTLSCEQNLNHDAMYWYRQDPGQGLRLIYYSQIVNDFQKGDIAEGYSVSREKKESFPLTVTSAQKNPTAFYLCASRLGQTNTEAFFGQGTRLTVV.

The chain links TRBV5-4 to TRBJ2-7; D remains unclear. The CDR3 runs 11 residues. Germline V gene data show CDR1 as SGHNT and CDR2 as YYREEE (reference sequence). The V gene lost 4 bases and the J gene lost 3 bases, with 5 bases spanning the gap. The CDR3 DNA follows: TGTGCCAGCAGCCTTAACTACGAGCAGTACTTC. Encoded protein: CASSLNYEQYF.

The rearrangement links TRBV5-1 to TRBJ2-7; 8 bases agree with TRBD1. The CDR3 covers 14 residues. Germline V gene lookup returns CDR1 SGHRS and CDR2 YFSETQ. Trimming cost V 4 bases and J 2 bases; bases outside gene matches: 5. CDR3 coding DNA: TGCGCCAGCAGCCTGACAGGGGAGGCCTACGAGCAGTACTTC. It encodes CASSLTGEAYEQYF.

The J gene is TRBJ2-5, the V gene TRBV7-2; no firm D call. V gave up 2 bases and J gave up 1 base, with 11 bases separating them. This CDR3 region has 15 residues. Germline V lookup: CDR1 SGHTA, CDR2 FQGNSA. This CDR3 reads CASSLIRAGQETQYF. CDR3 coding DNA: TGTGCCAGCAGCTTAATAAGGGCAGGCCAAGAGACCCAGTACTTC.

This rearrangement joins TRBV11-2 to TRBJ2-2; 10 positions match TRBD1. V trimming: 5 bases; J trimming: 0 bases; junction bases outside the gene matches: 12. CDR3 length: 19 residues. Per the germline V gene, CDR1 is SGHAT and CDR2 is FQNNGV. The CDR3 DNA reads TGTGCCAGCAGCCAAAACCGGGACAGGGGACCGCCGAACACCGGGGAGCTGTTTTTT. Translation gives CASSQNRDRGPPNTGELFF.

The chain joins TRBV9 to TRBJ2-3; the D is unclear. This CDR3 has 12 amino acids. Germline-derived CDR1 and CDR2 are SGDLS and YYNGEE. V lost 4 bases, J lost 3 bases, and 6 bases lay in between. The CDR3 bases are TGTGCCAGCAGCCCAGGAACAGATACGCAGTATTTT. Translation gives CASSPGTDTQYF.

This rearrangement joins TRBV18 to TRBJ2-1, with D possibly TRBD2 on 6 matching bases. The length of the CDR3 is 16 residues. The ends were cut back, 4 bases at V and 3 bases at J, with 16 bases in the middle. Germline values: CDR1 KGHSH, CDR2 LQKENI. In nucleotides, the CDR3 is TGTGCCAGCTCACGTCGTTCGGGAGAAGACTACAATGAGCAGTTCTTC. Protein product: CASSRRSGEDYNEQFF.

This sequence joins TRBV19 and TRBJ2-7; weak D call: TRBD2 (7 bases). V was pared by 5 bases and J by 7 bases, with 15 bases between. CDR3 length: 13 amino acids. Germline CDR1 is LNHDA and CDR2 is SQIVND (reference sequence). The CDR3 DNA follows: TGTGCCAGTAGTCCCGAGAGGGGGGGAGAGCAGTACTTC. Encoded protein: CASSPERGGEQYF.

This clone was seen once. The genes are TRBV19 and TRBJ2-5; the D is unclear. CDR1 is LNHDA, CDR2 SQIVND, per germline (reference sequence). V lost 1 base to trimming and J lost 4 bases, with 10 bases between them. The CDR3 covers 14 residues. The CDR3 bases are TGTGCCAGTAGTATAGGGGTTTGGGGAGAGACCCAGTACTTC. Protein product: CASSIGVWGETQYF.

The chain recombines TRBV28 with TRBJ2-5, with TRBD1 matching over 7 bases. J was trimmed by 9 bases and V by 5 bases; bases with no gene match: 12. CDR1 is MDHEN, CDR2 SYDVKM, per germline. The CDR3 consists of 14 residues. CDR3 DNA: TGTGCCAGCAGTCCCCAGGACAGGATCGGGGCCCAGTACTTC. Protein product: CASSPQDRIGAQYF.

CDR3 coding DNA: TGTGCCAGCAGTTTGGCCGGGAAAAACAATGAGCAGTTCTTC. Its protein product is CASSLAGKNNEQFF. J is TRBJ2-1 and V is TRBV28, with D tentatively TRBD2 (5 bases). This CDR3 contains 14 residues. The V and J ends lost 3 bases and 5 bases respectively, with 11 bases between them. Germline V lookup: CDR1 MDHEN, CDR2 SYDVKM.

This clone has only a few counts. The V call is TRBV20-1, the J call TRBJ2-7; no reliable D call. Germline lookup yields CDR1 DFQATT and CDR2 SNEGSKA (reference sequence). This CDR3 is 11 amino acids long. The V gene lost 4 bases and the J gene lost 4 bases, with 8 bases spanning the gap. CDR3 sequence: CSANQAYEQYF. CDR3 nucleotide sequence: TGCAGTGCTAACCAGGCTTACGAGCAGTACTTC.

The V and J genes are TRBV7-9 and TRBJ1-2, with no clear D. The germline V gene encodes CDR1 SEHNR and CDR2 FQNEAQ (reference sequence). With 4 bases removed from V and 8 bases from J, the gap between germline ends came to 11 bases. This CDR3 has 12 amino acids. The CDR3 reads CASSWETRGYTF. The CDR3 nucleotides are TGTGCCAGCAGCTGGGAGACTAGGGGCTACACCTTC.

This clone was found a few times. J is TRBJ2-2 and V is TRBV30; no reliable D call. V lost 4 bases and J lost 0, with 24 bases in between. CDR1 is GTSNPN, CDR2 SVGIG, per germline (reference sequence). The CDR3 is 19 amino acids. The CDR3 reads CAWNSLGYNNVANTGELFF. Written as DNA, the CDR3 is TGTGCCTGGAATTCGTTAGGGTACAATAATGTAGCGAACACCGGGGAGCTGTTTTTT.

The V and J genes are TRBV18 and TRBJ1-1; D is perhaps TRBD1 (6 bases). Germline V CDR1 and CDR2: KGHSH, LQKENI. The CDR3 has 12 amino acids. The ends were cut back, 3 bases at V and 4 bases at J, with 6 bases in the middle. The chain's CDR3 is CASSPDSTEAFF. CDR3 nucleotides: TGTGCCAGCTCACCGGACAGCACTGAAGCTTTCTTT.